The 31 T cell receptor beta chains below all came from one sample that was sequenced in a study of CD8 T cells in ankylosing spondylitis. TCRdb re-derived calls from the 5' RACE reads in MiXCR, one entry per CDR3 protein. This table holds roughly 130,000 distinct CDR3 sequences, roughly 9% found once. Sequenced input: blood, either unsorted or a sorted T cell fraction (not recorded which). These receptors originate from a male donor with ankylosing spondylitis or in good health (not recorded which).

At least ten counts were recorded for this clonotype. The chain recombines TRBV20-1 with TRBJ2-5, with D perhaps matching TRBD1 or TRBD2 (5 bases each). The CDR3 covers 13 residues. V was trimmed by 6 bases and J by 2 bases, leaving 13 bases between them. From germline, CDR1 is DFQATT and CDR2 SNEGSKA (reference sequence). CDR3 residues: CSAPGPDQETQYF. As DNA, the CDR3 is TGCAGTGCGCCGGGACCGGATCAAGAGACCCAGTACTTC.

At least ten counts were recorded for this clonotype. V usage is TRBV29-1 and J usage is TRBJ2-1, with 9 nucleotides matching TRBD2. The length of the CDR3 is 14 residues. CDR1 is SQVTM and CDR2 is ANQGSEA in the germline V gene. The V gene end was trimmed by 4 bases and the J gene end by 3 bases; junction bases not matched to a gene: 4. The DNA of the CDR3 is TGCAGCGTTGTATTTAGCGGGAGCTACAATGAGCAGTTCTTC. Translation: CSVVFSGSYNEQFF.

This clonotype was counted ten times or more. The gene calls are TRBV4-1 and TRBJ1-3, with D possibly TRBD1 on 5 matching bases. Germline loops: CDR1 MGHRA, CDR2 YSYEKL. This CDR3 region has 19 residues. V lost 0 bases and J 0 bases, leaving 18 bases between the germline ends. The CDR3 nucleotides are TGCGCCAGCAGCCAAGATCGGGTGGGTGCAGGGCTCTCTGGAAACACCATATATTTT. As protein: CASSQDRVGAGLSGNTIYF.

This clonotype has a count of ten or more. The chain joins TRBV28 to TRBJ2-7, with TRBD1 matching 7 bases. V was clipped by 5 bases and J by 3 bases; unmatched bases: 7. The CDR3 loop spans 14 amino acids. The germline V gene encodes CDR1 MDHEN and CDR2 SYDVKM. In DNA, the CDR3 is TGTGCCAGCAGTAGGCAGGGGGTGGGCTACGAGCAGTACTTC. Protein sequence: CASSRQGVGYEQYF.

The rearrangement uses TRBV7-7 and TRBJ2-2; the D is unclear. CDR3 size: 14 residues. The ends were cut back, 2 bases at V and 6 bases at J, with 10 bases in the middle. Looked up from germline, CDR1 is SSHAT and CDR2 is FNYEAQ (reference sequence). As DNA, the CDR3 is TGTGCCAGCAGCTTATCAACCGGAGCCGGGGAGCTGTTTTTT. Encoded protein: CASSLSTGAGELFF.

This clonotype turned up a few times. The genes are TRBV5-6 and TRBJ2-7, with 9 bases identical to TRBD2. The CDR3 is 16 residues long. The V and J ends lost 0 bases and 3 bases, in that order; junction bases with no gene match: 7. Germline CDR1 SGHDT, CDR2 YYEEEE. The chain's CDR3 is CASSLEAGGPFYEQYF. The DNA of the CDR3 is TGTGCCAGCAGCTTGGAAGCGGGAGGTCCCTTCTACGAGCAGTACTTC.

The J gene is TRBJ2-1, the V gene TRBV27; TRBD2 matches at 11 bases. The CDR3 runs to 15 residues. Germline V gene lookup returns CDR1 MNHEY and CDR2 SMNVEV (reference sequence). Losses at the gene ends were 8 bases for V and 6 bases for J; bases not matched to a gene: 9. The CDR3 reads CASGTRLAGINEQFF. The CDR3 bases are TGTGCCAGCGGGACCCGACTAGCGGGAATCAATGAGCAGTTCTTC.

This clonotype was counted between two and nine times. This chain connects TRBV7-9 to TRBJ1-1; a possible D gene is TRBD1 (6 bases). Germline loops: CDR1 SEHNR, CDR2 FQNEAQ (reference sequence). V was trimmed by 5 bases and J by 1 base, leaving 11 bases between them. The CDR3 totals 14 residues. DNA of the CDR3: TGTGCCAGCAGCGCCTGGGGACAGAACACTGAAGCTTTCTTT. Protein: CASSAWGQNTEAFF.

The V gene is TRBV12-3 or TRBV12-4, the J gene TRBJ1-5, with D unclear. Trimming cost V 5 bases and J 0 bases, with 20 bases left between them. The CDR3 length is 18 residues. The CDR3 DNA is TGTGCCAGCAGTCCCCCATCCTACACTGATCATAGCAATCAGCCCCAGCATTTT. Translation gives CASSPPSYTDHSNQPQHF.

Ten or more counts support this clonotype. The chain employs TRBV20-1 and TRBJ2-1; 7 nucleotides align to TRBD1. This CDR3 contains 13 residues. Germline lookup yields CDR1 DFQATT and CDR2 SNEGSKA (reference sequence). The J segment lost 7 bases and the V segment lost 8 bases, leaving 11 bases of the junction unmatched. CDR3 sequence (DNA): TGCAGTAGCCCATCCGGCAGGGGGAATGAGCAGTTCTTC. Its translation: CSSPSGRGNEQFF.

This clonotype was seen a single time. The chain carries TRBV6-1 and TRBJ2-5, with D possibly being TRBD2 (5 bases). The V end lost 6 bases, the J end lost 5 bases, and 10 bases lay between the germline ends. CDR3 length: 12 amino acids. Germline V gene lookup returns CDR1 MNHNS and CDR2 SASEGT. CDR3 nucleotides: TGTGCCAGCAGCAGGACTTCGGAGACCCAGTACTTC. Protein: CASSRTSETQYF.

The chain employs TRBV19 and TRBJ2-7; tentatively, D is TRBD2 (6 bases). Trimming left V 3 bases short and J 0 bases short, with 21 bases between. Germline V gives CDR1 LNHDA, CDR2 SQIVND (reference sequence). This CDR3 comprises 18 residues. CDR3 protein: CASSIWGAGSGSSYEQYF. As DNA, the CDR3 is TGTGCCAGTAGTATCTGGGGCGCCGGTAGCGGCAGCTCCTACGAGCAGTACTTC.

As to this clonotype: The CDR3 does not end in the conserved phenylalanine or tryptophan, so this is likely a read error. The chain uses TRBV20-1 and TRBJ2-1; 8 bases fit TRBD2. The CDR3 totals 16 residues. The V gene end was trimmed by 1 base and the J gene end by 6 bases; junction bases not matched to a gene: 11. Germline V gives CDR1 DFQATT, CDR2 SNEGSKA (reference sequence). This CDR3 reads CSARAKAGGSGNEQFS. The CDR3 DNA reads TGCAGTGCTAGAGCGAAGGCGGGGGGCTCGGGCAATGAGCAGTTCTCC.

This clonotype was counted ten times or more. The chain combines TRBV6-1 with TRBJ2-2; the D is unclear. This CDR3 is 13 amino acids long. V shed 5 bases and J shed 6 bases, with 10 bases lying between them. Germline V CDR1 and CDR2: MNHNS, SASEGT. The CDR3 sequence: CASSPQSAGELFF. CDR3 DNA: TGTGCCAGCAGTCCCCAGAGTGCCGGGGAGCTGTTTTTT.

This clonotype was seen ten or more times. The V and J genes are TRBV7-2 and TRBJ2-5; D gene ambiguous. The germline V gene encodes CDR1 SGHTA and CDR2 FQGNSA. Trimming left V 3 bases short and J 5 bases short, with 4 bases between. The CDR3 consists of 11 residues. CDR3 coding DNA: TGTGCCAGCAGCTTTTCTGAGACCCAGTACTTC. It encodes CASSFSETQYF.

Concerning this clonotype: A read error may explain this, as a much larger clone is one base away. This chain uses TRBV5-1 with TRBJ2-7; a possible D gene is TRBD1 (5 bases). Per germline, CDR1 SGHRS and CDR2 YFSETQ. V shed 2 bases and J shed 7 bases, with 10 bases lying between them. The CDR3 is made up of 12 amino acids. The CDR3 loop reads CASSFPREEQYF. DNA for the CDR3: TGCGCCAGCAGCTTTCCCAGGGAAGAGCAGTACTTC.

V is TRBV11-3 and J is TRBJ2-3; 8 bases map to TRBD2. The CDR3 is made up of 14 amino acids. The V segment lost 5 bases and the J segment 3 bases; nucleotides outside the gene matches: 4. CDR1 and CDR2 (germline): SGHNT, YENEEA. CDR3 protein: CASSPRGGTDTQYF. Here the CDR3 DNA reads TGTGCCAGCAGCCCCCGGGGGGGGACAGATACGCAGTATTTT.

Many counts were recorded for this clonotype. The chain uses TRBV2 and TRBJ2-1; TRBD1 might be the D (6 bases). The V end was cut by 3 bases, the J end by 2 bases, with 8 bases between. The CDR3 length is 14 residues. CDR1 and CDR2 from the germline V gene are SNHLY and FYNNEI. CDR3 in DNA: TGTGCCAGCAGTGAGGGGGCTACCTACAATGAGCAGTTCTTC. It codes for CASSEGATYNEQFF.

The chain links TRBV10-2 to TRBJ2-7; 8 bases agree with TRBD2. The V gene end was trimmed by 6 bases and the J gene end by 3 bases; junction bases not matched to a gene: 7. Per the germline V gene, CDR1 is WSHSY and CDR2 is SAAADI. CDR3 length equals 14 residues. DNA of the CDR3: TGCGCCAGCAGGGCAGGACTAGCTCTCTACGAGCAGTACTTC. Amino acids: CASRAGLALYEQYF.

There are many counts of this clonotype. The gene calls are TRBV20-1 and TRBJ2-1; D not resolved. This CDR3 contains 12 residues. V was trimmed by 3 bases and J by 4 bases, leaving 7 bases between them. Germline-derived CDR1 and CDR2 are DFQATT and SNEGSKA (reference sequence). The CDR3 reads CSARGSYNEQFF. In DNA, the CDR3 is TGCAGTGCTAGGGGTAGTTACAATGAGCAGTTCTTC.

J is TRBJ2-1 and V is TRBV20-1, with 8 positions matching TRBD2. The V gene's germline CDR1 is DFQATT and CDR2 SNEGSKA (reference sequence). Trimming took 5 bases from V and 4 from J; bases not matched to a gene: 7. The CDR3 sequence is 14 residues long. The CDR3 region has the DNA TGCAGTGCTCGGGTAGTAGCGGGGTACAATGAGCAGTTCTTC. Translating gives CSARVVAGYNEQFF.

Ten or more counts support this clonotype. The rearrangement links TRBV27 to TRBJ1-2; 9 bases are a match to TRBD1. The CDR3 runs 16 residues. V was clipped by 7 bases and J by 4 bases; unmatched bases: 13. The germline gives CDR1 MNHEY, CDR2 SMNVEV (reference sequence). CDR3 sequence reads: CASKKQGARGPYGYTF. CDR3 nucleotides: TGTGCCAGCAAAAAACAGGGGGCAAGAGGACCCTATGGCTACACCTTC.

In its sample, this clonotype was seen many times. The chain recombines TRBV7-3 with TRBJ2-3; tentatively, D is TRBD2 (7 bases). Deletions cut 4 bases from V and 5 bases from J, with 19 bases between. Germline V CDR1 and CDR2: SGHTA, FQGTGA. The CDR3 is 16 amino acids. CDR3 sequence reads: CASSSGVLGGVDTQYF. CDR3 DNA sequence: TGTGCCAGCAGCTCCGGGGTGTTAGGGGGGGTAGATACGCAGTATTTT.

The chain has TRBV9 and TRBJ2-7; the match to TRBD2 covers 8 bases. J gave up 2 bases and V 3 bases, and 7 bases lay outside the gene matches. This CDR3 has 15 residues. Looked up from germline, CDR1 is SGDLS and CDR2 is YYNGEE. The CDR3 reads CASSGGLASPYEQYF. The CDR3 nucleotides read TGTGCCAGCAGCGGCGGACTAGCCTCTCCCTACGAGCAGTACTTC.

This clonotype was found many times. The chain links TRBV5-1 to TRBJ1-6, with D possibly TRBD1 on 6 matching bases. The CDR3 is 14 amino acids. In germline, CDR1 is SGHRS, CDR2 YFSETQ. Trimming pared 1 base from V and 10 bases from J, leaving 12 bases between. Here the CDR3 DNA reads TGCGCCAGCAGCTTGACCCAGGGACAATCACCCCTCCACTTT. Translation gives CASSLTQGQSPLHF.

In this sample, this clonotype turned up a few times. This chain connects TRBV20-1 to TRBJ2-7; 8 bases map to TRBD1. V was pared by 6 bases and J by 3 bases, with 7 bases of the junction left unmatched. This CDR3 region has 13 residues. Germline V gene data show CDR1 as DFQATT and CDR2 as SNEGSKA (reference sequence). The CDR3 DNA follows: TGCAGTGCCGCGGACAGGGCCATCTACGAGCAGTACTTC. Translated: CSAADRAIYEQYF.

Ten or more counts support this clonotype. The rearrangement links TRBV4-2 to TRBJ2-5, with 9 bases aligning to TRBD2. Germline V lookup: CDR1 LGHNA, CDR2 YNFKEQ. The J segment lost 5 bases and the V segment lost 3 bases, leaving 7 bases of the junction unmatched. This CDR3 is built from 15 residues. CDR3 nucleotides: TGTGCCAGCAGCCAGATAGCGGGAGTTTCTGAGACCCAGTACTTC. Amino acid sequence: CASSQIAGVSETQYF.

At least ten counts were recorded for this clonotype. The CDR3, as DNA: TGCAGTGCGGGCCGACAGGGGAATGAGCAGTTCTTC. It specifies CSAGRQGNEQFF. The chain is built from TRBV20-1 and TRBJ2-1; TRBD1 aligns across 8 bases. CDR1 and CDR2 (germline): DFQATT, SNEGSKA (reference sequence). V shed 6 bases, J shed 7 bases, and the junction held 5 bases outside the gene matches. The CDR3 sequence is 12 residues long.

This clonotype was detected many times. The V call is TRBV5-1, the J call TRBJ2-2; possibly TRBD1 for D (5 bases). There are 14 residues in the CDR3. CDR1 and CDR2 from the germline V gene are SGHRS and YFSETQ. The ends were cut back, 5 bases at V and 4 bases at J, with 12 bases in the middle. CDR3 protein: CASRPSQGTGELFF. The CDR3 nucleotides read TGCGCCAGCAGGCCGAGTCAGGGCACCGGGGAGCTGTTTTTT.

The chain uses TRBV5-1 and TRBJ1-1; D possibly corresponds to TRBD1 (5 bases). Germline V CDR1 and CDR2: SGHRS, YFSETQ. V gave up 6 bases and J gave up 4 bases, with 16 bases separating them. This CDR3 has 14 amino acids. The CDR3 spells CASTAAGGVTEAFF. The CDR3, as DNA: TGCGCCAGCACCGCGGCGGGGGGGGTCACTGAAGCTTTCTTT.

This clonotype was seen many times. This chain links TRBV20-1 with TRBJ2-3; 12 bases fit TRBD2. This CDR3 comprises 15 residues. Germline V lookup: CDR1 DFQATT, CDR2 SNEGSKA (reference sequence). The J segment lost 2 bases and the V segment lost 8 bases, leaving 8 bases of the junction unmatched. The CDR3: CSPKLAGGLTDTQYF. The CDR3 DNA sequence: TGCAGTCCTAAACTAGCGGGAGGACTCACAGATACGCAGTATTTT.